The following is a T cell receptor (beta chain) sequence with its context. Authors' processing steps: How many nucleated cells were present was estimated from reference gene primer amplification. The method was immunoSEQ multiplex PCR; TCRdb's version includes in-frame clones alone and lacks a portion of them. The DNA gave D and trimming, while V, J and clone size come from that table. The sample shows about 130,000 clones, 75% to 85% of them seen only once. The data stem from a study of blood T cell repertoires in COVID-19. Looking at the study overall: COVID-19 samples collected from the United States, Italy and Spain covered acute and convalescent phases. PBMCs, B-cell-depleted T cells, or T cells were the source of the cDNA or gDNA that made up the material.

Per the germline V gene, CDR1 is MNHEY and CDR2 is SVGAGI. The V end lost 0 bases, the J end lost 7 bases, and 13 bases lay between the germline ends. The CDR3 contains 14 residues. Sequencing was done on a sample of peripheral blood. The TCR sequence derives from a woman aged 50 to 60 with acute or convalescent COVID-19. The V and J genes are TRBV6-5 and TRBJ2-7; D may be TRBD1 (5 bases). This chain's CDR3 is CASSYSSRGSEQYF. The CDR3 DNA reads as TGTGCCAGCAGTTACTCGAGTAGGGGCTCTGAGCAGTACTTC.